The 10 T cell receptor beta chains below all came from one sample that was sequenced in a study of tumor-infiltrating lymphocytes in primary liver carcinoma. Reverse transcription of approximately 0.55 ug total RNA with a constant-region primer produced TCR beta cDNA. Library construction for TCR beta comprised three nested multiplex PCR rounds performed with slightly modified ARM-PCR. Amplification in the first two PCR rounds was performed using TRBV1-TRBV30 forward primers and a C-beta reverse primer for approximately 10 cycles each. TCRdb reanalysed the multiplex PCR reads using MiXCR and keeps one entry per CDR3 protein. The table includes 40,000 to 55,000 distinct CDR3 sequences, less than 75% detected once. The roughly 17-32 mg bulk tissue piece was not sorted before simultaneous RNA and DNA extraction. The source material was liver tumor tissue from sampling region 5. Described subset: tumor region T5, tumor centre. The receptors derive from a man aged 40-55 years with primary liver carcinoma and hepatitis B virus infection.

This clonotype is judged medium-sized. V and J are TRBV29-1 and TRBJ2-1; 11 positions match TRBD2. The CDR3 runs to 16 residues. Germline assignment: CDR1 SQVTM and CDR2 ANQGSEA. Trimming cost V 2 bases and J 2 bases; bases outside gene matches: 5. This chain's CDR3 is CSVEPLTSGTYNEQFF. CDR3 in DNA: TGCAGCGTTGAACCCCTGACTAGCGGGACCTACAATGAGCAGTTCTTC.

Points on this clonotype: One junction end does not reproduce the germline sequence, and a read error may be involved. The chain employs TRBV11-2 and TRBJ2-7; D is uncertain. The CDR3 covers 15 residues. Germline V gives CDR1 SGHAT, CDR2 FQNNGV. CDR3 nucleotide sequence: TGTGCCAACAACCTATCTGTGGGAATATCCTATGAGCAGTACTTC. This sequence encodes CANNLSVGISYEQYF. The full variable domain, completed using reference TRBV11-2 and TRBJ2-7, is EAGVAQSPRYKIIEKRQSVAFWCNPISGHATLYWYQQILGQGPKLLIQFQNNGVVDDSQLPKDRFSAERLKGVDSTLKIQPAKLEDSAVYLCANNLSVGISYEQYFGPGTRLTVT.

This clonotype is medium-sized by share. The chain has TRBV5-5 and TRBJ2-7, with 10 nucleotides matching TRBD2. The CDR3 contains 14 residues. Trimming removed 2 bases from V and 3 bases from J; junction bases left unmatched: 2. The germline CDR1 and CDR2 sequences are SGHKS and YYEKEE (reference sequence). CDR3 sequence (DNA): TGTGCCAGCAGCTTAACTAGCGGGGACTACGAGCAGTACTTC. This sequence encodes CASSLTSGDYEQYF. The whole variable domain, filled in from reference TRBV5-5 and TRBJ2-7, reads DAGVTQSPTHLIKTRGQQVTLRCSPISGHKSVSWYQQVLGQGPQFIFQYYEKEERGRGNFPDRFSARQFPNYSSELNVNALLLGDSALYLCASSLTSGDYEQYFGPGTRLTVT.

The rearrangement links TRBV5-1 to TRBJ2-4; no clear D. V lost 0 bases and J lost 1, with 11 bases in between. The germline gives CDR1 SGHRS, CDR2 YFSETQ. This CDR3 comprises 16 residues. CDR3 sequence reads: CASSLAQSRAKNIQYF. CDR3 bases: TGCGCCAGCAGCTTGGCCCAGTCCAGGGCCAAAAACATTCAGTACTTC.

This clonotype was counted at least ten times. This sequence joins TRBV29-1 and TRBJ2-2; 9 positions agree with TRBD2. Germline V gives CDR1 SQVTM, CDR2 ANQGSEA. The V gene end was trimmed by 4 bases and the J gene end by 5 bases; junction bases not matched to a gene: 5. The CDR3 consists of 14 residues. The CDR3 protein is CSVGEREVTGELFF. In DNA, the CDR3 is TGCAGCGTTGGTGAGCGGGAGGTTACCGGGGAGCTGTTTTTT.

About this clonotype: The junction shows a germline mismatch at one end, possibly a read error. The rearrangement uses TRBV6-5 and TRBJ2-3, with D unresolved. Germline V CDR1 and CDR2: MNHEY, SVGAGI. The CDR3 has 15 residues. CDR3 sequence reads: CVSRSIEDSTDTQYF. The CDR3 bases are TGTGTCAGCAGATCCATAGAGGATAGCACAGATACGCAGTATTTT.

About this clonotype itself: One junction end does not reproduce the germline sequence, and a read error may be involved. The chain employs TRBV11-2 and TRBJ2-2; TRBD1 is a possible D gene (6 bases). This CDR3 has 19 residues. The germline CDR1 and CDR2 sequences are SGHAT and FQNNGV. The CDR3 region is CASSLDRGGARPNAGELFF. CDR3 DNA: TGTGCCAGTAGCTTAGATCGAGGGGGAGCGCGCCCGAACGCCGGGGAGCTGTTTTTT.

Concerning this clonotype itself: One end of the junction varies from germline; a read error may be responsible. The V and J genes are TRBV23-1 and TRBJ2-2; D remains ambiguous. TRBV23-1 is classed as an ORF, of uncertain function. CDR3 length: 16 amino acids. This CDR3 reads CASRYPLTPNTGELFF. The CDR3 DNA reads as TGCGCCAGCCGCTACCCCCTAACCCCGAATACCGGGGAGCTGTTTTTT.

This clonotype was found a few times. The V call is TRBV7-3, the J call TRBJ2-7; D could derive from TRBD1 or TRBD2 (5 bases each). The germline V gene encodes CDR1 SGHTA and CDR2 FQGTGA. Trimming removed 3 bases at V and 2 bases at J, with 11 bases between. The CDR3 sequence is 14 residues long. The CDR3 loop is CASSFGQGPYEQYF. CDR3 sequence (DNA): TGTGCCAGCAGCTTTGGTCAGGGACCCTACGAGCAGTACTTC.

This sequence joins TRBV4-1 and TRBJ2-2, with D perhaps matching TRBD1 (6 bases). Trimming left V 0 bases short and J 8 bases short, with 13 bases between. Germline values: CDR1 MGHRA, CDR2 YSYEKL. This CDR3 has 15 residues. The CDR3: CASSQDQGCTGELFF. The CDR3 DNA reads TGCGCCAGCAGCCAAGATCAGGGGTGCACTGGGGAGCTGTTTTTT.